This T cell receptor beta chain stems from a study of blood T cell repertoires in COVID-19. The overall study: Sources were T cells, B-cell-depleted T cells, or PBMCs; the material itself was cDNA or gDNA.

This CDR3 has 15 residues. V was clipped by 4 bases and J by 4 bases; unmatched bases: 4. Germline CDR1 and CDR2: MNHEY and SVGAGI. Per the original data handling: Amplification from reference gene primers served as the basis for estimated nucleated cell counts. This table comes from immunoSEQ multiplex PCR, and its TCRdb copy is limited to in-frame clones, with some not included. V and J calls and clone size follow that table, whereas D and trimming were derived from the DNA. This sample has about 150,000 clones, with roughly 79% found just once. The source of this sequence is a human donor with acute or convalescent COVID-19. The donor label of this sample is uncertain. Sequenced input: peripheral blood. The chain carries TRBV6-5 and TRBJ2-3; 11 bases align to TRBD2. CDR3: CASSLAGGPADTQYF. CDR3 sequence (DNA): TGTGCCAGCAGTTTAGCGGGGGGGCCCGCAGATACGCAGTATTTT.